This T cell receptor (beta chain) was identified in a study of CD8 T cells in ankylosing spondylitis. In its sample, this clonotype was seen many times. Its antigen is not known. General observations from the study: Clones linked with disease were CD8+ and fairly uncommon in the peripheral blood. Significant enrichment of disease-linked clones was reportedly seen in matched ankylosing spondylitis synovial fluid. Several highly homologous variants made up a TCR beta motif that seemed to typify ankylosing spondylitis blood.

The CDR3 covers 15 residues. With V trimmed by 2 bases and J by 2 bases, 4 bases remained unmatched. Germline CDR1 MNHEY, CDR2 SVGAGI. TCRdb passed the 5' RACE reads through MiXCR, listing each CDR3 protein once. The data show about 220,000 distinct CDR3 sequences, roughly 25% seen once. V usage is TRBV6-5 and J usage is TRBJ2-7; 9 nucleotides align to TRBD1. Sequenced input: blood, either unsorted or a sorted T cell fraction (not recorded which). The source is a male donor with ankylosing spondylitis or in good health (not recorded which). The CDR3 coding sequence is TGTGCCAGCAGTTACCTGACAGGGGGGGCCTACGAGCAGTACTTC. It translates to CASSYLTGGAYEQYF.